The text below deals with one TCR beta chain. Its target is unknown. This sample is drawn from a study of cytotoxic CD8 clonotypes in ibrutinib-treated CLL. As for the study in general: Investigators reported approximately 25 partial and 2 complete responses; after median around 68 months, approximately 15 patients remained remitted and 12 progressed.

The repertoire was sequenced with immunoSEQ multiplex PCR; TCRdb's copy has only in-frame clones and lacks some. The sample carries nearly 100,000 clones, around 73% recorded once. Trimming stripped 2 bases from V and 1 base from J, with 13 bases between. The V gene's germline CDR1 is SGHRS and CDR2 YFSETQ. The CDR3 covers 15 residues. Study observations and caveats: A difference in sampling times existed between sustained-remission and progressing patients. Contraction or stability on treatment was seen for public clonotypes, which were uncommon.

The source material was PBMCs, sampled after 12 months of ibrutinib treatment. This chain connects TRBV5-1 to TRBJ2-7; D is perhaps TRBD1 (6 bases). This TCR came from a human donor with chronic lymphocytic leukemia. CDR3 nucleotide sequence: TGCGCCAGCAGCTTATTGCAGGGGTCTTCCTACGAGCAGTACTTC. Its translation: CASSLLQGSSYEQYF.